This T cell receptor beta chain was found in a study of Ad26.COV2.S vaccination and SARS-CoV-2 variants. Findings and caveats of the study: Total T cell responses were possibly underestimated by TCR breadth and depth analyses. The study found higher spike-specific TCR breadth in vaccine than placebo recipients. Vaccinees reportedly had broad spike-specific CD8+ and CD4+ T cell responses.

V lost 0 bases and J 0 bases, leaving 10 bases between the germline ends. The CDR3 is made up of 17 amino acids. In germline, CDR1 is SGHRS, CDR2 YFSETQ. The assay was immunoSEQ multiplex PCR, and TCRdb's table has in-frame clones only and misses some. The profile shows over 110,000 clones, 75% to 90% of them singletons. Notes on this clone: Its specificity is unknown.

The TCR comes from a human donor who had recovered from COVID-19. The genes are TRBV5-1 and TRBJ2-6; D may be TRBD1 or TRBD2 (5 bases each). The sample consisted of peripheral blood, taken after recovery from COVID-19. DNA for the CDR3: TGCGCCAGCAGCTTGGGAGGGGCCACCTCTGGGGCCAACGTCCTGACTTTC. Translating gives CASSLGGATSGANVLTF.